This T cell receptor beta chain was sequenced during a study of OX40 agonist ivuxolimab in advanced cancers. Study at large: Patients' therapy was ivuxolimab, an antibody that acts as an agonist of OX40 (CD134). Every 2 weeks, ivuxolimab was infused into the patients intravenously at between 0.01 and 10 mg/kg. Study observations and caveats: CD4+ and CD8+ blood T cells expanded clonally by week 6 at 0.1 to 3.0 mg/kg.

Only in-frame clones appear in the TCRdb table, and some are missing; sequencing was by immunoSEQ multiplex PCR. Counted here are 95,000 to 100,000 clones, just under 85% occurring once; the ten biggest clones make up more than 1.1%. This clone was counted between two and nine times. Its antigen is unidentified. Per the germline V gene, CDR1 is MNHEY and CDR2 is SMNVEV (reference sequence). There are 14 residues in the CDR3. Trimming removed 0 bases at V and 2 bases at J, with 8 bases between. The material sequenced was CD4+ or CD8+ T cells sorted from blood, taken in a trial of the OX40 agonist ivuxolimab. This clonotype originated in an adult with an advanced solid tumor such as melanoma, head and neck, liver or kidney cancer. The chain recombines TRBV27 with TRBJ2-7; D is perhaps TRBD1 (5 bases). The CDR3 reads CASSLSDIAYEQYF. The CDR3 bases are TGTGCCAGCAGTTTATCGGACATTGCCTACGAGCAGTACTTC.